These T cell receptor beta chains were read from a single sample in a study of blood T cell repertoires in COVID-19. Profiling relied on immunoSEQ multiplex PCR, and the TCRdb table lists in-frame clones only, not all of them. Of over 350,000 clones listed, more than 75% are singletons. Sequencing was carried out using PBMCs or T cells enriched from blood (not recorded which). All receptors come from a woman aged 45-65 years who had recovered from COVID-19. Each CDR3 is given with its conserved first and last residue. The D gene is left open where the match is weak. Clone size is stated in some rows and not others, as once, few, many or a class when expanded.

abundance: NA
j_gene: TRBJ2-5
v_gene: TRBV19
d_gene: TRBD1
CDR3nt: TGTGCCAGTAGTATAGCTTTGACAGGGCGGGAGACCCAGTACTTC
CDR3aa: CASSIALTGRETQYF

abundance: once
j_gene: TRBJ1-5
v_gene: TRBV27
d_gene: TRBD1
CDR3nt: TGTGCCAGCAGCAACAGGGGGCCCCTTGGAAATCAGCCCCAGCATTTT
CDR3aa: CASSNRGPLGNQPQHF

abundance: few
j_gene: TRBJ2-2
v_gene: TRBV4-1
d_gene: NA
CDR3nt: TGCGCCAGCAGCCAAACACAGGGTACGGGGGAGCTGTTTTTT
CDR3aa: CASSQTQGTGELFF

abundance: NA
j_gene: TRBJ2-7
v_gene: TRBV7-9
d_gene: NA
CDR3nt: TGTGCCAGCAGCTCCGAGGTCGGGGGAACCTCCTACGAGCAGTACTTC
CDR3aa: CASSSEVGGTSYEQYF

abundance: NA
j_gene: TRBJ1-2
v_gene: TRBV6-5
d_gene: TRBD1
CDR3nt: TGTGCCAGCAGTTTATCGCGACAGGGGGCTAACTATGGCTACACCTTC
CDR3aa: CASSLSRQGANYGYTF

abundance: NA
j_gene: TRBJ1-6
v_gene: TRBV30
d_gene: NA
CDR3nt: TGTGCCTGGAGTCGGGAGAATTCACCCCTCCACTTT
CDR3aa: CAWSRENSPLHF

abundance: NA
j_gene: TRBJ1-6
v_gene: TRBV19
d_gene: NA
CDR3nt: TGTGCCAGTAGTATTGGACAGAACAATAATTCACCCCTCCACTTT
CDR3aa: CASSIGQNNNSPLHF

abundance: NA
j_gene: TRBJ2-2
v_gene: TRBV19
d_gene: TRBD1
CDR3nt: TGTGCCACCAGGACAGGGAGGACCCTGTTTTTT
CDR3aa: CATRTGRTLFF

abundance: NA
j_gene: TRBJ2-5
v_gene: TRBV5-1
d_gene: TRBD2
CDR3nt: TGCGCCAGCAGCTTGGGGCTAGCGGGGGGGAAAACCCTACAAGAGACCCAGTACTTC
CDR3aa: CASSLGLAGGKTLQETQYF

abundance: NA
j_gene: TRBJ1-4
v_gene: TRBV28
d_gene: TRBD1
CDR3nt: TGTGCCAGTAGGGACAGTAATTACGCTAATGAAAAACTGTTTTTT
CDR3aa: CASRDSNYANEKLFF

abundance: once
j_gene: TRBJ2-1
v_gene: TRBV13
d_gene: TRBD1
CDR3nt: TGTGCCAGCAGCACCAGGGGACAGGGAGTCTACAATGAGCAGTTCTTC
CDR3aa: CASSTRGQGVYNEQFF

abundance: few
j_gene: TRBJ2-5
v_gene: TRBV2
d_gene: NA
CDR3nt: TGTGCCAGCATCCGGACAGAAGAGACCCAGTACTTC
CDR3aa: CASIRTEETQYF

abundance: NA
j_gene: TRBJ2-3
v_gene: TRBV6-5
d_gene: TRBD1
CDR3nt: TGTGCCAGCAGGACGGGACAGAGCACAGATACGCAGTATTTT
CDR3aa: CASRTGQSTDTQYF

abundance: once
j_gene: TRBJ2-3
v_gene: TRBV3-1/TRBV3-2
d_gene: TRBD2
CDR3nt: TGTGCCAGCAGCCAAGAACTGGCGGGGGTCACAGATACGCAGTATTTT
CDR3aa: CASSQELAGVTDTQYF

abundance: NA
j_gene: TRBJ2-7
v_gene: TRBV5-8
d_gene: TRBD1
CDR3nt: TGTGCCAGCAGCTTCCGCCCGGGACAGGGGGAATCCTACGAGCAGTACTTC
CDR3aa: CASSFRPGQGESYEQYF

abundance: NA
j_gene: TRBJ1-2
v_gene: TRBV6-6
d_gene: TRBD1
CDR3nt: TGTGCCAGCAGTCGTAGCAGAGGGACAGGGAGGGGCTATGGCTACACCTTC
CDR3aa: CASSRSRGTGRGYGYTF

abundance: once
j_gene: TRBJ1-1
v_gene: TRBV2
d_gene: NA
CDR3nt: TGTGCCAGCAGCTGGGCCCGGGAGGACACTGAAGCTTTCTTT
CDR3aa: CASSWAREDTEAFF

abundance: NA
j_gene: TRBJ2-4
v_gene: TRBV5-4
d_gene: TRBD2
CDR3nt: TGTGCCAGCAGCTTGGCTAGCGGCTCCAGAGTGGACATTCAGTACTTC
CDR3aa: CASSLASGSRVDIQYF

abundance: few
j_gene: TRBJ1-2
v_gene: TRBV2
d_gene: NA
CDR3nt: TGTGCCAGCAGACTTTCCCAGGGGAGCTATGGCTACACCTTC
CDR3aa: CASRLSQGSYGYTF

abundance: NA
j_gene: TRBJ1-1
v_gene: TRBV29-1
d_gene: NA
CDR3nt: TGCAGCGTTGGTAGTTCCGAAAGAAACACTGAAGCTTTCTTT
CDR3aa: CSVGSSERNTEAFF

abundance: NA
j_gene: TRBJ1-5
v_gene: TRBV19
d_gene: NA
CDR3nt: TGTGCCAGTAGTATACTAGGGGTCGGTCAGCCCCAGCATTTT
CDR3aa: CASSILGVGQPQHF

abundance: NA
j_gene: TRBJ1-5
v_gene: TRBV19
d_gene: NA
CDR3nt: TGTGCCAGTAGTATAAAGCGACAGCAAGTTCAGCCCCAGCATTTT
CDR3aa: CASSIKRQQVQPQHF

abundance: NA
j_gene: TRBJ2-7
v_gene: TRBV7-2
d_gene: NA
CDR3nt: TGTGCCAGCAGCTTAGGGGACACAATTGGCGAGCAGTACTTC
CDR3aa: CASSLGDTIGEQYF

abundance: NA
j_gene: TRBJ2-7
v_gene: TRBV7-9
d_gene: NA
CDR3nt: TGTGCCAGCAGCTTTGCGGGGACCTACGAGCAGTACTTC
CDR3aa: CASSFAGTYEQYF

abundance: NA
j_gene: TRBJ1-4
v_gene: TRBV18
d_gene: NA
CDR3nt: TGTGCCAGCTCACACAGACACTCTGAAAAACTGTTTTTT
CDR3aa: CASSHRHSEKLFF

abundance: NA
j_gene: TRBJ1-5
v_gene: TRBV28
d_gene: TRBD1
CDR3nt: TGTGCCAGCAGTTTTAGGACAGGGGCTGGGGTGGAGCCCCAGCATTTT
CDR3aa: CASSFRTGAGVEPQHF

abundance: NA
j_gene: TRBJ1-6
v_gene: TRBV5-5
d_gene: TRBD1
CDR3nt: TGTGCCAGCAGCGGCCGGGACAGTAATTCACCCCTCCACTTT
CDR3aa: CASSGRDSNSPLHF

abundance: NA
j_gene: TRBJ1-2
v_gene: TRBV5-1
d_gene: TRBD1
CDR3nt: TGCGCCAGCAGCTTGCCCGGACAGGGTCCGTCAGGCTACACCTTC
CDR3aa: CASSLPGQGPSGYTF

abundance: NA
j_gene: TRBJ1-3
v_gene: TRBV19
d_gene: NA
CDR3nt: TGTGCCAGTAAAAAGGGGCAGGGAAACACCATATATTTT
CDR3aa: CASKKGQGNTIYF

abundance: NA
j_gene: TRBJ2-2
v_gene: TRBV18
d_gene: NA
CDR3nt: TGTGCCAGCTCCCCTATGAGGCAGATGAACACCGGGGAGCTGTTTTTT
CDR3aa: CASSPMRQMNTGELFF

abundance: NA
j_gene: TRBJ2-2
v_gene: TRBV7-8
d_gene: TRBD2
CDR3nt: TGTGCCAGCAGCTTAGAGGCGCGGGCGGGGGCCGGGGAGCTGTTTTTT
CDR3aa: CASSLEARAGAGELFF

abundance: NA
j_gene: TRBJ1-2
v_gene: TRBV30
d_gene: TRBD1
CDR3nt: TGTGCCTGGAGTTTAACAGGGGGCTATGGCTACACCTTC
CDR3aa: CAWSLTGGYGYTF

abundance: few
j_gene: TRBJ1-2
v_gene: TRBV18
d_gene: NA
CDR3nt: TGTGCCAGCTCACCACGGACAGACTATGGCTACACCTTC
CDR3aa: CASSPRTDYGYTF

abundance: many
j_gene: TRBJ1-5
v_gene: TRBV6-5
d_gene: NA
CDR3nt: TGTGCCAGCTGCCGGGGGGACGGTCAGCCCCAGCATTTT
CDR3aa: CASCRGDGQPQHF

abundance: NA
j_gene: TRBJ2-2
v_gene: TRBV24-1
d_gene: NA
CDR3nt: TGTGCCACCAGTGGTGTGGGGCGGGACGGGGAGCTGTTTTTT
CDR3aa: CATSGVGRDGELFF

abundance: NA
j_gene: TRBJ2-3
v_gene: TRBV3-1/TRBV3-2
d_gene: TRBD1
CDR3nt: TGTGCCAGCAGCCAAGCGGGACAGGGTGCAAATACGCAGTATTTT
CDR3aa: CASSQAGQGANTQYF

abundance: NA
j_gene: TRBJ2-7
v_gene: TRBV5-1
d_gene: TRBD2
CDR3nt: TGCGCCAGCAGTCAGAGCGGGAACGAGCAGTACTTC
CDR3aa: CASSQSGNEQYF

abundance: NA
j_gene: TRBJ2-1
v_gene: TRBV4-3
d_gene: TRBD2
CDR3nt: TGCGCCAGCAGCCCCTCGAGGGCTAGCGGGGAAAGTGAGCAGTTCTTC
CDR3aa: CASSPSRASGESEQFF

abundance: NA
j_gene: TRBJ2-1
v_gene: TRBV6-4
d_gene: TRBD1
CDR3nt: TGTGCCAGCAGTGACTCCGGCGGGGCAGGGGGCAACGAGCAGTTCTTC
CDR3aa: CASSDSGGAGGNEQFF

abundance: NA
j_gene: TRBJ2-7
v_gene: TRBV5-6
d_gene: NA
CDR3nt: TGTGCCAGCAGCTTAAGGGGGAGCTACGAGCAGTACTTC
CDR3aa: CASSLRGSYEQYF

abundance: NA
j_gene: TRBJ1-3
v_gene: TRBV30
d_gene: NA
CDR3nt: TGTGCCTGGAGTACCGGGACGGTGCGGGGTTTAGATTTT
CDR3aa: CAWSTGTVRGLDF

abundance: NA
j_gene: TRBJ1-1
v_gene: TRBV21-1
d_gene: NA
CDR3nt: TGTGCCAGCAGCAAAGAGGGGGCATTTAACACTGAAGCTTTCTTT
CDR3aa: CASSKEGAFNTEAFF

abundance: once
j_gene: TRBJ1-5
v_gene: TRBV2
d_gene: TRBD1
CDR3nt: TGTGCCAGCAGTACCGGGACAGCAACTCAGCCCCAGCATTTT
CDR3aa: CASSTGTATQPQHF

abundance: NA
j_gene: TRBJ2-2
v_gene: TRBV7-6
d_gene: TRBD1
CDR3nt: TGTGCCAGCAGCTTCGGACAGGAAAAGTATTGGACGACCGGGGAGCTGTTTTTT
CDR3aa: CASSFGQEKYWTTGELFF